The 9 T cell receptor beta chains in this list originate from one sample, sequenced in a study of blood T cells in healthy people across ages. Alongside a J-beta primer mix, a sample-barcoded 5' primer served in a second PCR lasting about 7 to 11 cycles. TCRdb recomputed calls from the 5' RACE reads with MiXCR, one row per CDR3 protein. Here the sample spans about 1.7 million distinct CDR3 sequences, 28% being singletons. The sequenced sample was blood. The receptors originated from a woman aged 30 to 39 in good health.

This clonotype was counted only a few times. The chain recombines TRBV7-9 with TRBJ1-2; tentative D call: TRBD1 (5 bases). Trimming shortened V by 10 bases and J by 0 bases, and 15 bases separated the two germline ends. Germline V gene sequence: CDR1 SEHNR, CDR2 FQNEAQ (reference sequence). CDR3 length equals 14 residues. The CDR3 nucleotides read TGTGCCACCATCCGGGGCTCCACTAACTATGGCTACACCTTC. It is translated as CATIRGSTNYGYTF.

This clonotype was found many times. This chain connects TRBV12-3 or TRBV12-4 to TRBJ1-2; tentatively, D is TRBD1 (5 bases). V was shortened by 2 bases and J by 3 bases, with 16 bases between the two germline ends. The CDR3 spans 16 residues. Here the CDR3 reads CASSLFSAPTDYGYTF. The DNA for the CDR3 is TGTGCCAGCAGTTTATTTTCGGCGCCGACAGACTATGGCTACACCTTC.

The V gene is TRBV5-1, the J gene TRBJ2-2; a weak D match, TRBD1 (6 bases). From germline, CDR1 is SGHRS and CDR2 YFSETQ. V lost 0 bases, J lost 1 base, and 10 bases lay in between. The length of the CDR3 is 16 residues. The CDR3 nucleotides read TGCGCCAGCAGCTTGGTCGGGACAAGGAACACCGGGGAGCTGTTTTTT. As protein: CASSLVGTRNTGELFF. The full variable domain, rest sourced from reference TRBV5-1 and TRBJ2-2, is KAGVTQTPRYLIKTRGQQVTLSCSPISGHRSVSWYQQTPGQGLQFLFEYFSETQRNKGNFPGRFSGRQFSNSRSEMNVSTLELGDSALYLCASSLVGTRNTGELFFGEGSRLTVL.

This clonotype turned up a few times. This chain joins TRBV12-3 or TRBV12-4 and TRBJ2-1; the match to TRBD2 covers 9 bases. This CDR3 is 14 amino acids long. The J segment lost 5 bases and the V segment lost 6 bases, leaving 5 bases of the junction unmatched. This CDR3 is CASSWGGRDNEQFF. The CDR3, as DNA: TGTGCCAGCAGCTGGGGCGGGAGGGACAATGAGCAGTTCTTC.

V gene TRBV27 combines with J gene TRBJ2-1; TRBD2 matches 9 bases. The V and J ends lost 6 bases and 8 bases, in that order; junction bases with no gene match: 11. The CDR3 has 15 amino acids. In germline, CDR1 is MNHEY, CDR2 SMNVEV (reference sequence). The chain's CDR3 is CASRNPRGGRDEQFF. In DNA, the CDR3 is TGTGCCAGCAGAAACCCGCGGGGGGGCCGGGATGAGCAGTTCTTC.

V usage is TRBV2 and J usage is TRBJ2-7; tentatively, D is TRBD1 (6 bases). The J call may be in error: the DNA end matches TRBJ2-5 better. This CDR3 is 15 amino acids long. Germline assignment: CDR1 SNHLY and CDR2 FYNNEI. The CDR3 spells CASSAGTGNTKTQYF. The CDR3 coding sequence is TGTGCCAGCAGTGCCGGTACAGGGAATACAAAGACCCAGTACTTC.

As regards this clonotype: Germline and junction disagree at one end, which may indicate a read error. The chain has TRBV6-1 and TRBJ2-7; a weak D match, TRBD2 (5 bases). The CDR3 length is 14 residues. Germline CDR1 reads MNHNS; CDR2 reads SASEGT. Here the CDR3 reads CASNEFPGTYEQYF. CDR3 nucleotides: TGTGCCAGCAATGAATTCCCCGGGACCTACGAGCAGTACTTC.

This rearrangement joins TRBV20-1 to TRBJ2-3; 8 bases line up with TRBD1. The CDR3 is 16 amino acids. Germline CDR1 reads DFQATT; CDR2 reads SNEGSKA (reference sequence). Germline trimming cut 0 bases from V and 4 bases from J; bases unmatched to any gene: 9. The CDR3 sequence is CSARDRGGQGPDTQYF. In DNA form, the CDR3 reads TGCAGTGCTAGAGATCGTGGAGGACAGGGTCCAGATACGCAGTATTTT.

As to this clonotype: A junction end diverges from the germline sequence, so it may reflect a read error. This sequence joins TRBV20-1 and TRBJ2-7; a weak D match, TRBD2 (6 bases). From germline, CDR1 is DFQATT and CDR2 SNEGSKA (reference sequence). This CDR3 spans 17 amino acids. CDR3 nucleotides: TGCAGTGCTATCTACCGCGGGACCGAGGGAGTAATTTACGAGCGGTACTTC. This sequence encodes CSAIYRGTEGVIYERYF.